These T cell receptor beta chains were read from a single sample in a study of blood T cell repertoires in COVID-19. Only in-frame clones appear in the TCRdb table, and some are missing; sequencing was by immunoSEQ multiplex PCR. Here the sample spans about 91,000 clones, about 88% being singletons. The sequencing sample was made of peripheral blood. These receptors all stem from a woman older than 75 with active COVID-19. Both conserved end residues are part of each CDR3. D genes are given only for firm matches. The listing skips clone size in some rows; elsewhere it reads once, few, many or a size class.

j_call d_call v_call clone_size cdr3_aa cdr3_nt
TRBJ1-5 TRBD1 TRBV19 . CASSGGGQGRSPQHF TGTGCCAGTAGTGGCGGGGGACAGGGCCGCTCTCCCCAGCATTTT
TRBJ2-3 . TRBV21-1 . CASSKREGFTDTQYF TGTGCCAGCAGCAAGCGGGAGGGCTTCACAGATACGCAGTATTTT
TRBJ1-2 TRBD1 TRBV28 once CASSFPATGGFTF TGTGCCAGCAGTTTCCCCGCGACAGGGGGCTTCACCTTC
TRBJ2-3 TRBD2 TRBV19 . CASSGALAGGTPSTDTQYF TGTGCCAGTAGTGGGGCACTAGCGGGAGGTACGCCTAGCACAGATACGCAGTATTTT
TRBJ1-3 . TRBV11-2 few CASSLAGGDTIYF TGTGCCAGCAGCTTAGCGGGAGGGGACACCATATATTTT
TRBJ2-3 TRBD1 TRBV28 once CASTTTGGTQYF TGTGCCAGCACCACCACAGGGGGGACGCAGTATTTT
TRBJ1-5 . TRBV28 . CASREGGGQPQHF TGTGCCAGCAGGGAGGGAGGAGGTCAGCCCCAGCATTTT
TRBJ1-4 TRBD1 TRBV5-1 . CASSLGPTGRNEKLFF TGCGCCAGCAGCTTGGGACCGACAGGGCGGAATGAAAAACTGTTTTTT
TRBJ2-2 TRBD2 TRBV7-6 . CASSLHSSGTSNTGELFF TGTGCCAGCAGCTTACACTCTAGCGGGACTTCGAACACCGGGGAGCTGTTTTTT
TRBJ2-7 . TRBV5-5 . CASSFGHTGTYEQYF TGTGCCAGCAGCTTTGGACATACCGGCACCTACGAGCAGTACTTC
TRBJ2-7 . TRBV28 . CASRTTADYEQYF TGTGCCAGCAGAACTACGGCAGACTACGAGCAGTACTTC
TRBJ2-7 TRBD2 TRBV7-2 . CASSSPGLGYEQYF TGTGCCAGCAGCTCCCCGGGACTAGGCTACGAGCAGTACTTC
TRBJ2-3 TRBD1 TRBV28 . CASSPPGQAGTDTQYF TGTGCCAGCAGCCCTCCGGGACAGGCGGGCACAGATACGCAGTATTTT